This passage covers 30 T cell receptor beta chains from one sample sequenced in a study of T cells in localized non-small cell lung cancer. Repertoires were generated with immunoSEQ multiplex PCR, while TCRdb's copy carries only in-frame clones and drops some. The sample records some 39,000 clones, about nine tenths being singletons. The specimen comprised peripheral blood mononuclear cells, sampled before any cancer treatment. These receptors all stem from a male donor at least 60 years old with stage II lung adenocarcinoma.

In the case of this clone: The germline gene is not matched at one end of the junction; a read error may be the cause. V gene TRBV30 combines with J gene TRBJ2-7, with D maybe TRBD2 (5 bases). Germline lookup yields CDR1 GTSNPN and CDR2 SVGIG (reference sequence). CDR3 length: 13 amino acids. CDR3 sequence: CARRSGSSYEQYF. The CDR3 DNA reads TGTGCCCGGAGGTCCGGGTCCTCCTACGAGCAGTACTTC.

V and J are TRBV28 and TRBJ2-7; TRBD1 is a possible D gene (5 bases). The V gene lost 6 bases and the J gene lost 3 bases, with 15 bases spanning the gap. This CDR3 is built from 14 residues. Germline CDR1 MDHEN, CDR2 SYDVKM. The DNA of the CDR3 is TGTGCCAGCAGCTATCAAGGGGCAGGCTACGAGCAGTACTTC. It codes for CASSYQGAGYEQYF.

V gene TRBV23-1 combines with J gene TRBJ2-2; D remains unclear. TRBV23-1 is recorded as an ORF, its role being uncertain. Trimming stripped 3 bases from V and 0 bases from J, with 14 bases between. This CDR3 is built from 17 residues. CDR3 DNA: TGCGCCAGCAGTCAGCCAAAAAAAGGCACGAACACCGGGGAGCTGTTTTTT. Translation: CASSQPKKGTNTGELFF.

The chain uses TRBV6-1 and TRBJ1-2; D unresolved. The germline V and J ends were trimmed by 6 bases and 8 bases, with 16 bases remaining between them. The CDR3 is 13 residues long. In germline, CDR1 is MNHNS, CDR2 SASEGT. This chain's CDR3 is CASRTGIYGGYTF. The CDR3 DNA sequence: TGTGCCAGCAGGACCGGGATTTACGGAGGCTACACCTTC.

The chain combines TRBV19 with TRBJ1-2; 9 nucleotides line up with TRBD1. The CDR3 extends over 14 amino acids. V lost 3 bases to trimming and J lost 7 bases; unmatched junction nucleotides: 6. CDR1 is LNHDA and CDR2 is SQIVND in the germline V gene (reference sequence). The CDR3 region has the DNA TGTGCCAGTAGTATTACAGGGGGCGCATCTGGCTACACCTTC. Encoded protein: CASSITGGASGYTF. Based on the CDR3 plus reference TRBV19 and TRBJ1-2, the full variable domain is DGGITQSPKYLFRKEGQNVTLSCEQNLNHDAMYWYRQDPGQGLRLIYYSQIVNDFQKGDIAEGYSVSREKKESFPLTVTSAQKNPTAFYLCASSITGGASGYTFGSGTRLTVV.

The V gene is TRBV6-1, the J gene TRBJ1-6; no reliable D call. This CDR3 is built from 14 residues. In germline, CDR1 is MNHNS, CDR2 SASEGT. V lost 7 bases to trimming and J lost 5 bases, with 12 bases between them. CDR3 sequence reads: CASTRVGNNSPLHF. As DNA, the CDR3 is TGTGCCAGCACCCGAGTGGGGAATAATTCACCCCTCCACTTT.

The rearrangement uses TRBV10-2 and TRBJ1-2, with 8 bases aligning to TRBD1. The germline V gene has CDR1 WSHSY and CDR2 SAAADI. This CDR3 has 15 amino acids. The V segment lost 7 bases and the J segment 5 bases; nucleotides outside the gene matches: 12. The DNA for the CDR3 is TGCGCCAGCACCGGGACAGGATTTTCGGGGTATGGCTACACCTTC. As protein: CASTGTGFSGYGYTF.

This clone was detected a few times. The chain is built from TRBV29-1 and TRBJ1-1; 8 nucleotides agree with TRBD1. With 6 bases clipped from V and 6 bases from J, the junction kept 9 bases outside the gene matches. The CDR3 sequence is 13 residues long. CDR1 is SQVTM and CDR2 is ANQGSEA in the germline V gene. The CDR3 spells CSVADRGMAEAFF. DNA of the CDR3: TGCAGCGTGGCTGACAGGGGAATGGCTGAAGCTTTCTTT.

This clone was observed a handful of times. The same CDR3 also results from other DNA sequences found in this sample. This sequence joins TRBV28 and TRBJ2-3; D is unclear. This CDR3 has 13 residues. Trimming cost V 6 bases and J 0 bases, with 7 bases left between them. Germline V gives CDR1 MDHEN, CDR2 SYDVKM. CDR3 coding DNA: TGTGCCAGCAGCTCACCAAGCACAGATACGCAGTATTTT. This gives the protein CASSSPSTDTQYF.

V is TRBV20-1 and J is TRBJ2-3, with D unclear. Germline V lookup: CDR1 DFQATT, CDR2 SNEGSKA (reference sequence). V dropped 6 bases and J dropped 2 bases, with 6 bases sitting between them. The CDR3 sequence is 11 residues long. The CDR3 region is CSATATDTQYF. The CDR3 nucleotides are TGCAGTGCCACAGCCACAGATACGCAGTATTTT.

The chain employs TRBV29-1 and TRBJ2-5, with D maybe TRBD2 (6 bases). The ends were cut back, 7 bases at V and 2 bases at J, with 23 bases in the middle. Germline CDR1 SQVTM, CDR2 ANQGSEA. The CDR3 runs to 16 residues. The CDR3 DNA follows: TGCAGCGCCTCATTGGGACTGTCTCCCTTACAAGAGACCCAGTACTTC. Encoded protein: CSASLGLSPLQETQYF. Combining the CDR3 with reference TRBV29-1 and TRBJ2-5 gives the whole variable domain SAVISQKPSRDICQRGTSLTIQCQVDSQVTMMFWYRQQPGQSLTLIATANQGSEATYESGFVIDKFPISRPNLTFSTLTVSNMSPEDSSIYLCSASLGLSPLQETQYFGPGTRLLVL.

Here the CDR3 DNA reads TGTGCCAGCAGCGGGACAGGGGGCATGGAGACCCAGTACTTC. It specifies CASSGTGGMETQYF. V and J are TRBV9 and TRBJ2-5, with TRBD1 identical over 11 bases. Germline assignment: CDR1 SGDLS and CDR2 YYNGEE. This CDR3 contains 14 residues. The trim removed 3 bases at V and 5 bases at J, leaving 3 bases unmatched.

The chain links TRBV18 to TRBJ2-7, with 8 bases identical to TRBD1. The CDR3 runs to 15 residues. Germline CDR1 KGHSH, CDR2 LQKENI. With 5 bases clipped from V and 2 bases from J, the junction kept 8 bases outside the gene matches. This chain's CDR3 is CASSVGQGSPYEQYF. The CDR3 bases are TGTGCCAGCTCAGTAGGACAGGGATCCCCCTACGAGCAGTACTTC.

V gene TRBV5-1 combines with J gene TRBJ2-7; 11 positions agree with TRBD1. The germline gives CDR1 SGHRS, CDR2 YFSETQ. The CDR3 covers 14 residues. J lost 3 bases, V lost 4 bases, and 3 bases had no gene match. DNA of the CDR3: TGCGCCAGCAGCGACGGGACAGGGGGCTACGAGCAGTACTTC. Translating it yields CASSDGTGGYEQYF.

The rearrangement joins TRBV6-6 to TRBJ2-2, with D perhaps TRBD1 or TRBD2 (5 bases each). V dropped 8 bases and J dropped 0 bases, with 10 bases sitting between them. CDR1 is MNHNY, CDR2 SVGAGI, per germline (reference sequence). The CDR3 extends over 14 amino acids. In DNA, the CDR3 is TGTGCCAGCTCGGGACCGCCGAACACCGGGGAGCTGTTTTTT. This encodes CASSGPPNTGELFF.

The V and J genes are TRBV4-3 and TRBJ1-2; 9 bases agree with TRBD1. V lost 2 bases and J lost 4; bases outside the gene matches: 5. In germline, CDR1 is LGHNA, CDR2 YSLEER. The CDR3 contains 15 residues. The CDR3 DNA reads as TGCGCCAGCAGCCAACGGGACAGGGATGGCTATGGCTACACCTTC. Translation gives CASSQRDRDGYGYTF.

The chain employs TRBV19 and TRBJ2-4; D is unresolved. The CDR3 is 16 amino acids. Trimming stripped 3 bases from V and 0 bases from J, with 12 bases between. In germline, CDR1 is LNHDA, CDR2 SQIVND (reference sequence). The CDR3 nucleotides are TGTGCCAGTAGTATGGGCAGGCTGACAGCCAAAAACATTCAGTACTTC. Protein: CASSMGRLTAKNIQYF.

The chain is built from TRBV6-5 and TRBJ2-7; D remains unclear. V lost 5 bases and J 6 bases, leaving 14 bases between the germline ends. CDR1 is MNHEY and CDR2 is SVGAGI in the germline V gene. The CDR3 extends over 13 amino acids. CDR3 sequence reads: CASSPLSTSEQYF. In nucleotides, the CDR3 is TGTGCCAGCAGTCCACTGTCCACCTCCGAGCAGTACTTC.

The chain links TRBV18 to TRBJ1-1, with D possibly being TRBD1 (5 bases). V dropped 6 bases and J dropped 3 bases, with 14 bases sitting between them. The germline gives CDR1 KGHSH, CDR2 LQKENI. The CDR3 runs 14 residues. The CDR3 sequence is CASSATRGDTEAFF. The CDR3 DNA follows: TGTGCCAGCTCCGCCACGCGGGGCGACACTGAAGCTTTCTTT.

The CDR3 DNA reads as TGTGCCCTCATTGGGTCCTCTGGAAACACCATATATTTT. Translating it yields CALIGSSGNTIYF. The chain has TRBV21-1 and TRBJ1-3. TRBV21-1 is a pseudogene segment. The CDR3 has 13 residues.

This chain links TRBV6-4 with TRBJ1-1; TRBD1 agrees at 10 bases. Germline V gene sequence: CDR1 MRHNA, CDR2 SNTAGT. The CDR3 has 15 residues. The junction had 6 bases not matched to a gene; V was cut back by 6 bases and J by 2 bases. The CDR3 region is CASRRQGATNTEAFF. The DNA for the CDR3 is TGTGCCAGCAGACGACAGGGGGCTACTAACACTGAAGCTTTCTTT.

J is TRBJ1-3 and V is TRBV18, with D possibly matching TRBD1 (5 bases). Germline-derived CDR1 and CDR2 are KGHSH and LQKENI. V was cut by 2 bases and J by 1 base, with 12 bases left in between. This CDR3 has 16 amino acids. CDR3 in amino acids: CASSPSGGTSGNTIYF. In DNA form, the CDR3 reads TGTGCCAGCTCACCATCGGGGGGAACATCTGGAAACACCATATATTTT. The full variable domain, its missing parts supplied by reference TRBV18 and TRBJ1-3, is NAGVMQNPRHLVRRRGQEARLRCSPMKGHSHVYWYRQLPEEGLKFMVYLQKENIIDESGMPKERFSAEFPKEGPSILRIQQVVRGDSAAYFCASSPSGGTSGNTIYFGEGSWLTVV.

This rearrangement joins TRBV27 to TRBJ2-1; 9 nucleotides agree with TRBD2. The CDR3 extends over 17 amino acids. The V gene's germline CDR1 is MNHEY and CDR2 SMNVEV (reference sequence). The junction had 15 bases not matched to a gene; V was cut back by 5 bases and J by 7 bases. CDR3 residues: CASSARLAATARNEQFF. DNA of the CDR3: TGTGCCAGCAGTGCCCGACTAGCGGCGACCGCGCGGAATGAGCAGTTCTTC.

This clone was counted only a few times. The chain employs TRBV14 and TRBJ1-5; D remains unclear. Germline V lookup: CDR1 SGHDN, CDR2 FVKESK. The CDR3 is made up of 13 amino acids. Trimming took 2 bases from V and 4 from J, leaving 6 bases between them. The CDR3 sequence: CASSQSQNQPQHF. CDR3 coding DNA: TGTGCCAGCAGCCAATCTCAAAATCAGCCCCAGCATTTT.

The chain links TRBV2 to TRBJ1-5, with 9 nucleotides matching TRBD1. There are 15 residues in the CDR3. Germline loops: CDR1 SNHLY, CDR2 FYNNEI. The junction had 9 bases not matched to a gene; V was cut back by 6 bases and J by 6 bases. CDR3 loop: CASSRLDRGSQPQHF. In DNA form, the CDR3 reads TGTGCCAGCAGCCGATTGGACAGGGGAAGTCAGCCCCAGCATTTT.

The rearrangement uses TRBV6-6 and TRBJ2-1; 8 bases are a match to TRBD2. Per germline, CDR1 MNHNY and CDR2 SVGAGI (reference sequence). The CDR3 is 16 residues long. V dropped 7 bases and J dropped 2; count of bases not matched to a gene: 10. The CDR3 sequence: CASTSGKLAAYNEQFF. In nucleotides, the CDR3 is TGTGCCAGCACCTCCGGGAAACTAGCGGCCTACAATGAGCAGTTCTTC.

This clone has a single count. The chain recombines TRBV18 with TRBJ1-2; 12 bases fit TRBD1. CDR3 length: 14 amino acids. CDR1 KGHSH and CDR2 LQKENI come from the germline V gene. The J segment lost 6 bases and the V segment lost 6 bases, leaving 5 bases of the junction unmatched. The CDR3 region has the DNA TGTGCCAGCTCTCCGGGACAGGGGGCGGATGGCTACACCTTC. Protein sequence: CASSPGQGADGYTF. The variable domain in full, with the rest retrieved from reference TRBV18 and TRBJ1-2, is NAGVMQNPRHLVRRRGQEARLRCSPMKGHSHVYWYRQLPEEGLKFMVYLQKENIIDESGMPKERFSAEFPKEGPSILRIQQVVRGDSAAYFCASSPGQGADGYTFGSGTRLTVV.

The chain carries TRBV6-5 and TRBJ2-7; 8 bases map to TRBD1. CDR3 length: 14 residues. Germline trimming cut 5 bases from V and 1 base from J; bases unmatched to any gene: 4. Germline lookup yields CDR1 MNHEY and CDR2 SVGAGI. CDR3 region: CASSQDRVSYEQYF. In DNA, the CDR3 is TGTGCCAGCAGTCAGGACAGGGTGTCCTACGAGCAGTACTTC.

J is TRBJ2-3 and V is TRBV5-6; TRBD2 might be the D (6 bases). V was shortened by 4 bases and J by 3 bases, with 15 bases between the two germline ends. The CDR3 totals 15 residues. The germline gives CDR1 SGHDT, CDR2 YYEEEE. The CDR3 loop is CASSPWGVETDTQYF. CDR3 coding DNA: TGTGCCAGCAGCCCCTGGGGGGTGGAAACAGATACGCAGTATTTT.

This chain links TRBV6-1 with TRBJ1-2; tentatively, D is TRBD1 (5 bases). This CDR3 has 14 amino acids. CDR1 is MNHNS, CDR2 SASEGT, per germline. V was clipped by 1 base and J by 4 bases, with 10 bases between them. CDR3 amino acids: CASSEGSTGYGYTF. The CDR3 DNA reads TGTGCCAGCAGTGAAGGGAGCACAGGCTATGGCTACACCTTC.